The 14 T cell receptor beta chains below all came from one sample that was sequenced in a study of T cells in localized non-small cell lung cancer. Sequenced by immunoSEQ multiplex PCR; TCRdb stores in-frame clones only, minus some. The sample shows thousands of clones, about 30% of them seen only once. The sequencing used lung tumor tissue, collected before any cancer treatment. The receptors derive from a woman between 35 and 75 years old with stage II squamous cell lung carcinoma.

The rearrangement links TRBV28 to TRBJ1-2; weak D call: TRBD1 (6 bases). Germline V lookup: CDR1 MDHEN, CDR2 SYDVKM. The CDR3 sequence is 14 residues long. Trimming cost V 6 bases and J 8 bases, with 19 bases left between them. As DNA, the CDR3 is TGTGCCAGCAGGCCGTCGGGGGGCTCGGAAGGCTACACCTTC. Its protein is CASRPSGGSEGYTF.

This clone came up a few times. V and J are TRBV28 and TRBJ2-5; D assignment may be TRBD1 or TRBD2 (7 bases each). The CDR3 extends over 15 amino acids. CDR1 and CDR2 (germline): MDHEN, SYDVKM. V was trimmed by 3 bases and J by 11 bases, leaving 22 bases between them. The CDR3 DNA reads as TGTGCCAGCAGTTTTTCGGGACTAAAAGGGGGCCATCAGTACTTC. Amino acid sequence: CASSFSGLKGGHQYF.

This clone has only a few counts. This sequence joins TRBV28 and TRBJ1-3; D gene uncertain. The CDR3 runs 14 residues. The V end lost 7 bases, the J end lost 0 bases, and 10 bases lay between the germline ends. From germline, CDR1 is MDHEN and CDR2 SYDVKM. CDR3 bases: TGTGCCAGCACTCTAGGGTCCTCTGGAAACACCATATATTTT. Translated, it gives CASTLGSSGNTIYF.

The chain employs TRBV11-3 and TRBJ1-2; D uncertain. CDR3 length: 17 amino acids. Trimming took off 5 bases at V and 4 bases at J, with 23 bases between the two ends. Germline-derived CDR1 and CDR2 are SGHNT and YENEEA. CDR3 in amino acids: CASSRPVNLGKTYGYTF. The CDR3 DNA is TGTGCCAGCAGCCGACCTGTCAATCTCGGAAAGACCTATGGCTACACCTTC.

V usage is TRBV7-2 and J usage is TRBJ2-7, with D perhaps matching TRBD2 (6 bases). CDR3 size: 13 residues. Germline-derived CDR1 and CDR2 are SGHTA and FQGNSA. The V and J ends lost 5 bases and 5 bases respectively, with 13 bases between them. In DNA, the CDR3 is TGTGCCAGCAGCCGTACCCCTAGCGACGAGCAGTACTTC. It codes for CASSRTPSDEQYF.

This clone showed up just a few times. This sequence joins TRBV11-3 and TRBJ2-7; TRBD1 matches at 10 bases. The CDR3 consists of 14 residues. V was pared by 4 bases and J by 3 bases, with 3 bases of the junction left unmatched. CDR1 is SGHNT, CDR2 YENEEA, per germline. The CDR3 sequence is CASSWDRGYYEQYF. The CDR3 nucleotides read TGTGCCAGCAGCTGGGACAGGGGATACTACGAGCAGTACTTC.

This clone was seen a few times. The J gene is TRBJ1-1, the V gene TRBV18, with D perhaps TRBD1 (6 bases). Trimming pared 2 bases from V and 7 bases from J, leaving 11 bases between. CDR3 size: 13 residues. Germline assignment: CDR1 KGHSH and CDR2 LQKENI. Here the CDR3 DNA reads TGTGCCAGCTCACCAACAGGGCTGCATGAAGCTTTCTTT. Its translation is CASSPTGLHEAFF.

This clone has a handful of counts. The chain combines TRBV19 with TRBJ2-2, with 14 bases fitting TRBD2. V shed 4 bases and J 2 bases; nucleotides not matched to a gene: 3. The CDR3 consists of 17 residues. Germline V gives CDR1 LNHDA, CDR2 SQIVND (reference sequence). The CDR3: CASSKGLAGVNTGELFF. CDR3 sequence (DNA): TGTGCCAGTAGTAAGGGACTAGCGGGAGTTAACACCGGGGAGCTGTTTTTT.

This clone showed up many times. The genes are TRBV7-2 and TRBJ2-7; D call uncertain. There are 13 residues in the CDR3. Germline V gene lookup returns CDR1 SGHTA and CDR2 FQGNSA. V was pared by 3 bases and J by 3 bases, with 9 bases between. The CDR3 region is CASSFTNDYEQYF. The CDR3 coding sequence is TGTGCCAGCAGCTTTACCAACGACTACGAGCAGTACTTC.

This clone was picked up a small number of times. The V and J genes are TRBV11-3 and TRBJ2-1; 8 bases fit TRBD1. From germline, CDR1 is SGHNT and CDR2 YENEEA. The V and J ends lost 5 bases and 0 bases, in that order; junction bases with no gene match: 3. This CDR3 is built from 15 residues. The CDR3 is CASSPTGGSYNEQFF. CDR3 in DNA: TGTGCCAGCAGCCCAACAGGGGGCTCCTACAATGAGCAGTTCTTC.

The V call is TRBV5-1, the J call TRBJ1-1, with 9 nucleotides matching TRBD1. The CDR3 is made up of 14 amino acids. Germline loops: CDR1 SGHRS, CDR2 YFSETQ. With V trimmed by 3 bases and J by 7 bases, 7 bases remained unmatched. CDR3 bases: TGCGCCAGCAGCTGGACAGGGGAGAGTGATGAAGCTTTCTTT. It translates to CASSWTGESDEAFF.

Relative to its sample, this clone is large. In DNA, the CDR3 is TGTGCCAGCAGTTACTCAGGGACAGTATACAATGAGCAGTTCTTC. The encoded protein is CASSYSGTVYNEQFF. The chain joins TRBV6-8 to TRBJ2-1; TRBD1 matches at 7 bases. Germline loops: CDR1 MNHGY, CDR2 SAAAGT. This CDR3 has 15 amino acids. The junction had 3 bases not matched to a gene; V was cut back by 0 bases and J by 4 bases.

The chain combines TRBV23-1 with TRBJ2-7, with D maybe TRBD1 (6 bases). TRBV23-1 qualifies as an ORF whose function is uncertain. The V and J ends lost 1 base and 2 bases respectively, with 15 bases between them. This CDR3 is 16 amino acids long. CDR3 amino acids: CASSQLVDRRTYEQYF. The CDR3 DNA reads as TGCGCCAGCAGTCAATTGGTAGACAGGAGAACCTACGAGCAGTACTTC.

Within the sample, this clone is large (0.1 to 1%). J is TRBJ1-5 and V is TRBV28, with D maybe TRBD1 (5 bases). This CDR3 comprises 17 residues. In germline, CDR1 is MDHEN, CDR2 SYDVKM. The V end lost 5 bases, the J end lost 6 bases, and 23 bases lay between the germline ends. The CDR3 protein is CASSTLQTVGMGQPQHF. The CDR3 region has the DNA TGTGCCAGCAGTACTCTCCAGACAGTCGGGATGGGTCAGCCCCAGCATTTT.